This TCR beta chain was captured by sequencing in a study of early T cells in non-severe SARS-CoV-2 infection. About the research overall: Unsorted whole-blood RNA was sequenced in bulk, leaving chains unpaired.

The CDR3 loop spans 11 amino acids. The germline V gene encodes CDR1 MDHEN and CDR2 SYDVKM. Trimming pared 5 bases from V and 16 bases from J, leaving 15 bases between. The TCR library protocol was used to attach unique molecular identifiers. These identifiers were attached to individual cDNA molecules. TCRdb re-called the 5' RACE reads through MiXCR, storing one row per CDR3 protein. The sample carries around 35,000 distinct CDR3 sequences, about 6.3% recorded once. The material sequenced was whole blood. The V call is TRBV28, the J call TRBJ2-1; D remains ambiguous. The sequence came from an adult who was a healthcare worker with PCR-confirmed SARS-CoV-2 infection or an uninfected control (not recorded which). The CDR3 coding sequence is TGTGCCAGCAGTATCCACAACACCCGCTTCTTC. Residues: CASSIHNTRFF.